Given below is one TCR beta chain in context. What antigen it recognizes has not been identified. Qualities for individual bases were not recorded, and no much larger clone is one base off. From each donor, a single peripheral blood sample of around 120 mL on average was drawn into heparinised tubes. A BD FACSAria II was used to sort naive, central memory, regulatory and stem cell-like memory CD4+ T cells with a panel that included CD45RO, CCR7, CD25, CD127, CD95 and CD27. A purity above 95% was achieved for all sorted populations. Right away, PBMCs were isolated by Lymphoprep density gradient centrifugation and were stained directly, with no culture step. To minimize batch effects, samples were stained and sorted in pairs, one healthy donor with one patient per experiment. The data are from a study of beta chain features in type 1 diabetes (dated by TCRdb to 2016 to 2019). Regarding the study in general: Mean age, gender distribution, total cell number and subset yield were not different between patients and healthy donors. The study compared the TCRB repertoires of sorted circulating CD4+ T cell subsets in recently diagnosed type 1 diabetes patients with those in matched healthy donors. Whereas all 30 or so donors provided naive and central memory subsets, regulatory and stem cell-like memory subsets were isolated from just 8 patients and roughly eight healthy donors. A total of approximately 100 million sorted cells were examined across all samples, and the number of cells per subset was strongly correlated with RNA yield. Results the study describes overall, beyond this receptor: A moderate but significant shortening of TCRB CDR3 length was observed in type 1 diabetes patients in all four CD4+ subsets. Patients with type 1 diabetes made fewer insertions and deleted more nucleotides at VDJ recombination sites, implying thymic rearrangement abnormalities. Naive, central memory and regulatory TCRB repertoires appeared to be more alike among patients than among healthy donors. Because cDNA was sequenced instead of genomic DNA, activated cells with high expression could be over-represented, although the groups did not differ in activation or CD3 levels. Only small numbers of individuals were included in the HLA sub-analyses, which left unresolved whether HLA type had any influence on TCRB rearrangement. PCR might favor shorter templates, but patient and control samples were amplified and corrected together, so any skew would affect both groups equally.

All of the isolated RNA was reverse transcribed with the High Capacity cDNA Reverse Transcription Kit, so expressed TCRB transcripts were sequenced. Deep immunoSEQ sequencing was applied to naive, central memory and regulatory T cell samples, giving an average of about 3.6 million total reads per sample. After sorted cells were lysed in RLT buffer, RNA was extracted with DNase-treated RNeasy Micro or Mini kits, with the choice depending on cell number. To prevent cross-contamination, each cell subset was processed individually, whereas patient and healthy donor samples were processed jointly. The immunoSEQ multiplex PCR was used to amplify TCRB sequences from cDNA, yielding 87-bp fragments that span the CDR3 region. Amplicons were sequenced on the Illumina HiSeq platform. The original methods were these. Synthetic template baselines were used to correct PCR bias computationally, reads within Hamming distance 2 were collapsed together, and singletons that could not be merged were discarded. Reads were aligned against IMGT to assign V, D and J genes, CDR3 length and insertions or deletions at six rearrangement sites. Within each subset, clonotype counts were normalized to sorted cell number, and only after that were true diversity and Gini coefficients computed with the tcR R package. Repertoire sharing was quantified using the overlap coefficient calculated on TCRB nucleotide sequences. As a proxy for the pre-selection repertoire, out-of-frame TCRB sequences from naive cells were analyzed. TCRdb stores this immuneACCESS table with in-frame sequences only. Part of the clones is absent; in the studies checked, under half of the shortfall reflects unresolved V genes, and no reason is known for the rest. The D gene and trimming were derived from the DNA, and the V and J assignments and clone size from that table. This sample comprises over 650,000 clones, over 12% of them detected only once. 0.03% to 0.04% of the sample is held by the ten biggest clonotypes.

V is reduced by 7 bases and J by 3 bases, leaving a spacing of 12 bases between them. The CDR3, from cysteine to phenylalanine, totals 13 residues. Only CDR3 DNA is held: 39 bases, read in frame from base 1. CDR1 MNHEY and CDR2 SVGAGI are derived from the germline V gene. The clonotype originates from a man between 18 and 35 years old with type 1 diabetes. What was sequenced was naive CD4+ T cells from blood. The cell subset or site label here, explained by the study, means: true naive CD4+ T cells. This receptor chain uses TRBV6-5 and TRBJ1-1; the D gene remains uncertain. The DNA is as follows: TGTGCCAGCATCAATCGGGGAGACACTGAAGCTTTCTTT. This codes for CASINRGDTEAFF.